These T cell receptor beta chains were read from a single sample in a study of technical replicates of blood from a handful of donors. TCRdb's table, derived via immunoSEQ multiplex PCR, lists solely in-frame clones and lacks some. This table has roughly 66,000 clones, more than 75% appearing once. Sequences were obtained from PBMCs. These receptors originate from a human donor in good health. Some clones in this sample may be carry-over from other donors' samples. Both conserved end residues are part of each CDR3. The D gene is left open where the match is weak. Where a row states a size, it is once, few, many or the class of an expanded clone; other rows omit it.

clone size	D gene	V gene	J gene	CDR3 protein	CDR3 DNA
NA	NA	TRBV7-9	TRBJ2-7	CASSHTLVLRGTYSYEQYF	TGTGCCAGCAGCCATACCTTAGTTTTGAGAGGGACATACTCCTACGAGCAGTACTTC
NA	NA	TRBV28	TRBJ1-6	CASSSPGLSSYNSPLHF	TGTGCCAGCAGTTCTCCAGGTCTATCGTCCTATAATTCACCCCTCCACTTT
NA	NA	TRBV11-2	TRBJ2-3	CASSLVGNPSTDTQYF	TGTGCCAGCAGCTTAGTTGGCAACCCTAGCACAGATACGCAGTATTTT
NA	TRBD2	TRBV10-3	TRBJ2-7	CAISTDGGLAGGYPYEQYF	TGTGCCATCAGTACCGACGGGGGACTAGCGGGAGGTTACCCCTACGAGCAGTACTTC
NA	NA	TRBV30	TRBJ2-1	CAWSLLGMDEQFF	TGTGCCTGGAGTTTACTAGGGATGGATGAGCAGTTCTTC
once	NA	TRBV15	TRBJ2-7	CATSNHRAEQGHEQYF	TGTGCCACCAGCAACCATAGGGCCGAACAGGGCCACGAGCAGTACTTC
NA	TRBD2	TRBV4-2	TRBJ2-5	CASRRTSGGAETQYF	TGTGCCAGCAGACGTACTAGCGGGGGGGCAGAGACCCAGTACTTC
NA	NA	TRBV5-1	TRBJ1-1	CASSLGQQYTEAFF	TGCGCCAGCAGCTTGGGACAGCAATACACTGAAGCTTTCTTT
NA	NA	TRBV5-1	TRBJ2-2	CASSLAVSGELFF	TGCGCCAGCAGCTTGGCGGTCTCCGGGGAGCTGTTTTTT
NA	TRBD1	TRBV6-8	TRBJ2-4	CASSSGTGWSKNIQYF	TGTGCCAGCAGTTCAGGGACAGGGTGGTCCAAAAACATTCAGTACTTC
NA	TRBD2	TRBV7-2	TRBJ2-1	CAGSKGREGILNEQFF	TGTGCCGGATCAAAGGGGCGGGAGGGCATCCTCAATGAGCAGTTCTTC
NA	NA	TRBV7-6	TRBJ1-1	CASSLSRLGTQNTEAFF	TGTGCCAGCAGCTTATCCCGCCTCGGGACACAGAACACTGAAGCTTTCTTT
NA	NA	TRBV29-1	TRBJ2-7	CSVGDLAYEQYF	TGCAGCGTGGGCGATCTGGCCTACGAGCAGTACTTC
NA	TRBD1	TRBV7-3	TRBJ1-2	CASSLDRGGYGYTF	TGTGCCAGCAGCCTCGACAGGGGGGGATATGGCTACACCTTC
NA	TRBD2	TRBV6-6	TRBJ2-3	CASRIGGSTDTQYF	TGTGCCAGCAGGATCGGGGGGAGCACAGATACGCAGTATTTT
NA	TRBD2	TRBV2	TRBJ2-5	CASSWTSGRRETQYF	TGTGCCAGCAGTTGGACTAGCGGGAGGCGAGAGACCCAGTACTTC
NA	TRBD2	TRBV2	TRBJ2-3	CASSQSSGRADTQYF	TGTGCCAGCAGTCAAAGTAGCGGGAGAGCAGATACGCAGTATTTT
NA	TRBD1	TRBV10-3	TRBJ2-5	CAISESRQGLQETQYF	TGTGCCATCAGTGAGTCGAGACAGGGGTTACAAGAGACCCAGTACTTC
NA	NA	TRBV5-1	TRBJ1-4	CASRPGNNEKLFF	TGCGCCAGCCGACCAGGGAATAATGAAAAACTGTTTTTT